This passage covers 26 T cell receptor beta chains from one sample sequenced in a study of human T cells and chemical hapten exposure. Time point reported: patch test 2, 6 weeks after DPC sensitization. Treatment in this sample: therapeutic diphenylcyclopropenone sensitization with weekly scalp DPC. TCRdb re-analysed the RACE reads in MiXCR, keeping a single row per CDR3 protein. The data show around 99,000 distinct CDR3 sequences, 9% to 9.5% seen once. The sample consisted of whole blood, taken in connection with sensitization to the hapten diphenylcyclopropenone (DPC). Receptors were obtained from a woman aged 35 to 49 with alopecia areata. Some clones in this sample may be carry-over from other donors' samples.

This clonotype was counted a few times. The J gene is TRBJ2-2, the V gene TRBV29-1; D might be TRBD1 (6 bases). The CDR3 sequence is 14 residues long. V was trimmed by 5 bases and J by 7 bases, leaving 17 bases between them. The germline CDR1 and CDR2 sequences are SQVTM and ANQGSEA. In DNA, the CDR3 is TGCAGCGTTAGATCAGGGGTCCTGAGCGGGGAGCTGTTTTTT. It codes for CSVRSGVLSGELFF.

This clonotype was observed a handful of times. The chain couples TRBV6-6 to TRBJ2-1; D ambiguous. Germline CDR1 and CDR2: MNHNY and SVGAGI (reference sequence). This CDR3 has 12 amino acids. Between the trimmed V and J ends, which lost 4 bases and 7 bases, there was a span of 8 bases. This chain's CDR3 is CASSLKGNEQFF. The CDR3 region has the DNA TGTGCCAGCAGTTTGAAGGGAAATGAGCAGTTCTTC.

V usage is TRBV25-1 and J usage is TRBJ1-6; 9 bases line up with TRBD1. The CDR3 loop spans 15 amino acids. Germline CDR1 is MGHDK and CDR2 is SYGVNS. V lost 4 bases and J lost 8; bases outside the gene matches: 6. This CDR3 reads CASSAHGQGYSPLHF. The CDR3 DNA follows: TGTGCCAGCAGTGCCCACGGACAGGGGTATTCACCCCTCCACTTT.

This clonotype was seen more than once but under ten times. The chain uses TRBV5-1 and TRBJ2-6; D not resolved. Germline V gene sequence: CDR1 SGHRS, CDR2 YFSETQ. This CDR3 is 16 amino acids long. With 0 bases removed from V and 3 bases from J, the gap between germline ends came to 10 bases. The CDR3 nucleotides are TGCGCCAGCAGCTTGGAGGTCTCTTTTGGGGCCAACGTCCTGACTTTC. This codes for CASSLEVSFGANVLTF.

This clonotype was observed at least ten times. This chain links TRBV7-9 with TRBJ2-7, with D hard to call. There are 12 residues in the CDR3. CDR1 is SEHNR, CDR2 FQNEAQ, per germline (reference sequence). V lost 5 bases to trimming and J lost 2 bases, with 7 bases between them. The chain's CDR3 is CASSVLTYEQYF. For the CDR3, the DNA is TGTGCCAGCAGCGTTCTCACCTACGAGCAGTACTTC.

This clonotype was found a few times. V usage is TRBV28 and J usage is TRBJ1-2; 9 bases line up with TRBD1. CDR1 is MDHEN and CDR2 is SYDVKM in the germline V gene. The CDR3 is made up of 14 amino acids. J gave up 3 bases and V 6 bases, and 5 bases lay outside the gene matches. The CDR3 bases are TGTGCCAGCAGCTCACAGGGGGCGGACTATGGCTACACCTTC. Residues: CASSSQGADYGYTF.

The chain joins TRBV7-9 to TRBJ1-1; tentatively, D is TRBD1 (6 bases). The germline V gene encodes CDR1 SEHNR and CDR2 FQNEAQ (reference sequence). The CDR3 extends over 15 amino acids. Trimming pared 5 bases from V and 0 bases from J, leaving 13 bases between. The CDR3 is CASSRGPGMNTEAFF. The CDR3 nucleotides read TGTGCCAGCAGCCGGGGGCCGGGCATGAACACTGAAGCTTTCTTT.

The chain is built from TRBV19 and TRBJ2-1, with TRBD2 matching 10 bases. The V segment lost 5 bases and the J segment 5 bases; nucleotides outside the gene matches: 6. Germline V gene data show CDR1 as LNHDA and CDR2 as SQIVND (reference sequence). The CDR3 extends over 15 amino acids. The CDR3: CASSGLAGVDNEQFF. For the CDR3, the DNA is TGTGCCAGTAGTGGTCTAGCGGGGGTGGACAATGAGCAGTTCTTC.

At least ten counts were recorded for this clonotype. The chain recombines TRBV28 with TRBJ1-3; tentative D call: TRBD1 (5 bases). This CDR3 has 14 amino acids. Germline-derived CDR1 and CDR2 are MDHEN and SYDVKM. The ends were cut back, 6 bases at V and 3 bases at J, with 12 bases in the middle. The CDR3 loop reads CASSGGAIGNTIYF. The CDR3 DNA is TGTGCCAGCAGCGGAGGGGCGATTGGAAACACCATATATTTT.

This clonotype has ten or more counts. V is TRBV6-6 and J is TRBJ2-7; TRBD1 might be the D (6 bases). Trimming took off 4 bases at V and 5 bases at J, with 12 bases between the two ends. Per the germline V gene, CDR1 is MNHNY and CDR2 is SVGAGI (reference sequence). The length of the CDR3 is 13 residues. CDR3 DNA: TGTGCCAGCAGTTCCTCAGGGGCCCACGAGCAGTACTTC. Translation gives CASSSSGAHEQYF.

This clonotype showed up many times. CDR3 nucleotides: TGCGCCAGCAGCCCTAGCGGGGGTTCCGCCTACGAGCAGTACTTC. Its protein product is CASSPSGGSAYEQYF. The rearrangement links TRBV5-1 to TRBJ2-7; TRBD2 agrees at 10 bases. This CDR3 has 15 residues. The germline CDR1 and CDR2 sequences are SGHRS and YFSETQ. Trimming at V came to 4 bases and at J to 2 bases, leaving 6 bases not matched to a gene.

This clonotype was counted only a few times. The V call is TRBV7-9, the J call TRBJ2-2; D gene uncertain. V lost 2 bases and J 3 bases, leaving 16 bases between the germline ends. CDR3 length: 17 amino acids. Germline assignment: CDR1 SEHNR and CDR2 FQNEAQ (reference sequence). The CDR3: CASSLKTLGPDTGELFF. In nucleotides, the CDR3 is TGTGCCAGCAGCTTAAAAACATTAGGCCCTGACACCGGGGAGCTGTTTTTT.

In its sample, this clonotype was seen a few times. J is TRBJ2-1 and V is TRBV4-3; D is perhaps TRBD1 (5 bases). This CDR3 is 15 amino acids long. Trimming removed 0 bases from V and 5 bases from J, with 11 bases in between. Germline CDR1 LGHNA, CDR2 YSLEER. CDR3 sequence (DNA): TGCGCCAGCAGCCAAGACTGGGCAGGGAACAATGAGCAGTTCTTC. It encodes CASSQDWAGNNEQFF.

This chain's CDR3 is CASSPRDRDNTEAFF. In DNA, the CDR3 is TGTGCCAGCAGTCCTCGGGACAGGGACAACACTGAAGCTTTCTTT. The V and J genes are TRBV12-3 or TRBV12-4 and TRBJ1-1; TRBD1 agrees at 9 bases. The V and J ends lost 5 bases and 2 bases, in that order; junction bases with no gene match: 6. The CDR3 runs 15 residues.

This clonotype showed up many times. The chain combines TRBV12-3 or TRBV12-4 with TRBJ2-6; no reliable D call. CDR3 length: 16 residues. The V end lost 1 base, the J end lost 0 bases, and 7 bases lay between the germline ends. Here the CDR3 reads CASSLGVGSGANVLTF. The CDR3 bases are TGTGCCAGCAGTTTAGGAGTCGGCTCTGGGGCCAACGTCCTGACTTTC.

The chain combines TRBV6-4 with TRBJ1-1; no clear D. The CDR3 consists of 13 residues. V was trimmed by 2 bases and J by 4 bases, leaving 8 bases between them. Germline CDR1 is MRHNA and CDR2 is SNTAGT. The chain's CDR3 is CASSDREGTEAFF. The CDR3 region has the DNA TGTGCCAGCAGTGACCGGGAAGGCACTGAAGCTTTCTTT.

The genes are TRBV18 and TRBJ2-7; D uncertain. Per germline, CDR1 KGHSH and CDR2 LQKENI. V was cut by 2 bases and J by 0 bases, with 5 bases left in between. The CDR3 sequence is 13 residues long. CDR3 sequence reads: CASSPLASYEQYF. The CDR3 DNA is TGTGCCAGCTCACCATTAGCCTCCTACGAGCAGTACTTC.

The CDR3 DNA follows: TGTGCCAGCAGCCTGACCGGGACGACCAACGAGCAGTACTTC. Translation: CASSLTGTTNEQYF. The chain uses TRBV11-2 and TRBJ2-7; D tentatively fits TRBD1 or TRBD2 (5 bases each). Germline CDR1 reads SGHAT; CDR2 reads FQNNGV. Trimming left V 5 bases short and J 5 bases short, with 16 bases between. The CDR3 sequence is 14 residues long.

The rearrangement joins TRBV20-1 to TRBJ2-3, with 9 bases lining up with TRBD2. V was clipped by 6 bases and J by 5 bases; unmatched bases: 9. CDR1 and CDR2 from the germline V gene are DFQATT and SNEGSKA (reference sequence). The CDR3 consists of 14 residues. In nucleotides, the CDR3 is TGCAGTGCCAGGCGGGGGGGCCCCCGAGATACGCAGTATTTT. This translates into CSARRGGPRDTQYF.

About this clonotype: The junction and the germline gene differ at one end; a read error may be behind it. This chain links TRBV25-1 with TRBJ2-7, with D unresolved. The CDR3 spans 14 residues. The germline V gene has CDR1 MGHDK and CDR2 SYGVNS. CDR3 DNA sequence: TGTGCCAGCAGTGATTTTAGCAGCTCCCACGAGCAGTACTTC. Encoded protein: CASSDFSSSHEQYF.

This clonotype was seen more than once but under ten times. In nucleotides, the CDR3 is TGCGCCAGCAGCCTCGGGACAGCTAAAGAGACCCAGTACTTC. Protein sequence: CASSLGTAKETQYF. This chain uses TRBV5-1 with TRBJ2-5; 7 bases line up with TRBD1. This CDR3 spans 14 amino acids. The junction had 6 bases not matched to a gene; V was cut back by 4 bases and J by 3 bases. Germline V lookup: CDR1 SGHRS, CDR2 YFSETQ. Complete variable domain (other parts from reference TRBV5-1 and TRBJ2-5): KAGVTQTPRYLIKTRGQQVTLSCSPISGHRSVSWYQQTPGQGLQFLFEYFSETQRNKGNFPGRFSGRQFSNSRSEMNVSTLELGDSALYLCASSLGTAKETQYFGPGTRLLVL.

The sample holds a few counts of this clonotype. J is TRBJ2-1 and V is TRBV11-2; D is ambiguous. V was pared by 4 bases and J by 4 bases, with 8 bases between. This CDR3 is built from 13 residues. CDR1 and CDR2 (germline): SGHAT, FQNNGV. CDR3 amino acids: CASSSTPYNEQFF. CDR3 nucleotide sequence: TGTGCCAGCAGCTCGACGCCATACAATGAGCAGTTCTTC.

This clonotype came up a few times. The V and J genes are TRBV7-9 and TRBJ2-5; no clear D gene. The CDR3 contains 14 residues. Looked up from germline, CDR1 is SEHNR and CDR2 is FQNEAQ (reference sequence). Trimming pared 4 bases from V and 2 bases from J, leaving 11 bases between. The CDR3 loop is CASSSESRQETQYF. The DNA for the CDR3 is TGTGCCAGCAGCTCCGAAAGCAGACAAGAGACCCAGTACTTC.

The chain is built from TRBV6-5 and TRBJ2-3; TRBD1 might be the D (8 bases). The CDR3 extends over 16 amino acids. V was pared by 8 bases and J by 0 bases, with 18 bases between. The germline V gene has CDR1 MNHEY and CDR2 SVGAGI. CDR3 in amino acids: CASGAQGGASTDTQYF. The CDR3 DNA reads as TGTGCCAGCGGGGCACAGGGGGGGGCTAGCACAGATACGCAGTATTTT.

There are a few counts of this clonotype. V is TRBV9 and J is TRBJ1-1, with 7 bases aligning to TRBD1. J was trimmed by 6 bases and V by 5 bases; bases with no gene match: 10. CDR3 length equals 14 residues. The germline V gene has CDR1 SGDLS and CDR2 YYNGEE. CDR3 protein: CASSLAGGESEAFF. The DNA for the CDR3 is TGTGCCAGCAGTTTGGCAGGGGGAGAATCTGAAGCTTTCTTT.

This clonotype came up many times. The chain couples TRBV20-1 to TRBJ2-7; D not resolved. The germline V gene encodes CDR1 DFQATT and CDR2 SNEGSKA (reference sequence). The CDR3 is made up of 12 amino acids. The V and J ends lost 4 bases and 4 bases respectively, with 11 bases between them. The CDR3 DNA sequence: TGCAGTGCTATCGACGCCAGGTACGAGCAGTACTTC. It translates to CSAIDARYEQYF.